This T cell receptor beta chain was obtained from a study of OX40 agonist ivuxolimab in advanced cancers. Study at large: Treatment of patients was with ivuxolimab, an agonistic anti-OX40 (CD134) antibody. Mean age approximately 59 years, range roughly 20 to 85; 82.7% male. Treatment received earlier with anti-PD-1, anti-PD-L1 or anti-CTLA-4 agents was allowed, and less than 45% had some.

The germline CDR1 and CDR2 sequences are SGHTA and FQGNSA. The CDR3 sequence is 15 residues long. The V and J ends lost 3 bases and 1 base respectively, with 12 bases between them. Whole-study findings and limits: CD4+ T cells averaged fewer expanded clones than CD8+ T cells.

TCRdb's table, derived via immunoSEQ multiplex PCR, lists solely in-frame clones and lacks some. The data show approximately 60,000 clones, over 65% seen once. With regard to this clone: Its specificity is unknown.

The chain carries TRBV7-2 and TRBJ1-1, with a tentative D call TRBD1 (5 bases). The sample in question was CD4+ or CD8+ T cells sorted from blood, obtained in a trial of the OX40 agonist ivuxolimab. This receptor was taken from an adult with an advanced solid tumor such as melanoma, head and neck, liver or kidney cancer. In DNA form, the CDR3 reads TGTGCCAGCAGCTTTCTTATCGGGGGGAACACTGAAGCTTTCTTT. Translation gives CASSFLIGGNTEAFF.